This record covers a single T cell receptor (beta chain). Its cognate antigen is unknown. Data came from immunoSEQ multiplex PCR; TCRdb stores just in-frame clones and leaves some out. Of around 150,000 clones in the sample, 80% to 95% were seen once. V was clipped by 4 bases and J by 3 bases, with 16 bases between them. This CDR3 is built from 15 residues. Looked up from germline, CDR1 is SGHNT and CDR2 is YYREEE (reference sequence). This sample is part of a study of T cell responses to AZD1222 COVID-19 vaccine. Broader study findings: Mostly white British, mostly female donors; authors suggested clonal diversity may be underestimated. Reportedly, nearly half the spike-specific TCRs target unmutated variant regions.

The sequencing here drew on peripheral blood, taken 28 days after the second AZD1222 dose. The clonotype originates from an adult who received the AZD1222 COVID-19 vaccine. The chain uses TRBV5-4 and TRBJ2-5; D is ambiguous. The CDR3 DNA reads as TGTGCCAGCAGCCGAGACGTCCCCGCCAAAGAGACCCAGTACTTC. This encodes CASSRDVPAKETQYF.